The clone carrying this T cell receptor beta chain was picked up many times. The read comes to an end 3 residues before the CDR3 does, leaving the germline J gene to fill in the end. The sample comes from a study of T cell clonality in common variable immunodeficiency. V was shortened by 4 bases and J by 3 bases, with 9 bases between the two germline ends. The germline CDR1 and CDR2 sequences are SGHTA and FQGTGA. The CDR3 is 13 residues long. Control and CVID samples contributed equal amounts of genomic DNA. Libraries were prepared by immunoSEQ multiplex PCR; TCRdb keeps only in-frame clonotypes and omits some of them. The data show 40,000 to 55,000 clones, with none appearing a single time.

The receptor was isolated from a person aged 18 to 70 in good health. The J gene is TRBJ1-1, the V gene TRBV7-3; D is uncertain. Sequencing was performed on peripheral blood mononuclear cells. The CDR3: CASSSRFHTEAFF. Partial CDR3 DNA: TGTGCCAGCAGCTCCCGGTTCCACACTGAA. Together with reference TRBV7-3 and TRBJ1-1, the CDR3 gives the full variable domain: GAGVSQTPSNKVTEKGKYVELRCDPISGHTALYWYRQSLGQGPEFLIYFQGTGAADDSGLPNDRFFAVRPEGSVSTLKIQRTERGDSAVYLCASSSRFHTEAFFGQGTRLTVV.